This TCR beta chain came from a study of cytomegalovirus exposure and HLA in healthy donors. Study-level results: The authors later linked a missense DCLRE1C variant to TCR beta V- and J-gene trimming.

The CDR3 covers 11 residues. V lost 5 bases to trimming and J lost 6 bases, with 7 bases between them. Germline CDR1 and CDR2: SQVTM and ANQGSEA. The table lists this clone with a count of one. Its antigen is currently unknown. Use of 60 Vbeta and 13 Jbeta primers characterized the PCR. Profiling relied on immunoSEQ multiplex PCR, and the TCRdb table lists in-frame clones only, not all of them. The sample lists approximately 150,000 clones, 75% to 90% occurring once. This clonotype was sampled from a man in his forties or fifties in good health and CMV-seronegative. V usage is TRBV29-1 and J usage is TRBJ1-4; D gene unclear. The sample was PBMCs. DNA of the CDR3: TGCAGCGTTTCGGTGTATGAAAAACTGTTTTTT. This translates into CSVSVYEKLFF.